These 16 T cell receptor beta chains share one sample of origin, sequenced in a study of cytomegalovirus exposure and HLA in healthy donors. With 60 Vbeta and 13 Jbeta primers, the PCR was carried out. Sequencing was performed with immunoSEQ multiplex PCR; in TCRdb, only in-frame clones are kept and a portion is missing. The sample carries roughly 240,000 clones, 78% recorded once. The sample was PBMCs. The receptors originated from a boy younger than 18 in good health and CMV-seronegative.

V usage is TRBV5-4 and J usage is TRBJ2-3, with 12 bases identical to TRBD2. The germline CDR1 and CDR2 sequences are SGHNT and YYREEE (reference sequence). The J segment lost 7 bases and the V segment lost 0 bases, leaving 6 bases of the junction unmatched. The CDR3 covers 16 residues. The CDR3 here is CASSLAPSGGANTQYF. CDR3 nucleotides: TGTGCCAGCAGCTTGGCCCCTAGCGGGGGGGCAAATACGCAGTATTTT.

The rearrangement joins TRBV11-2 to TRBJ1-1, with TRBD1 matching over 10 bases. J was trimmed by 0 bases and V by 5 bases; bases with no gene match: 3. Germline assignment: CDR1 SGHAT and CDR2 FQNNGV. The CDR3 sequence is 15 residues long. CDR3 loop: CASSTGQGMNTEAFF. CDR3 sequence (DNA): TGTGCCAGCAGCACGGGACAGGGGATGAACACTGAAGCTTTCTTT.

The CDR3 sequence: CASSLDPEGTNYGYTF. The CDR3 DNA reads as TGTGCCAGCAGCTTAGATCCAGAGGGAACTAACTATGGCTACACCTTC. The rearrangement links TRBV11-2 to TRBJ1-2; no firm D call. Trimming stripped 0 bases from V and 0 bases from J, with 11 bases between. The CDR3 totals 16 residues. The germline CDR1 and CDR2 sequences are SGHAT and FQNNGV.

Only one count was recorded for this clone. J is TRBJ1-1 and V is TRBV2; TRBD1 is a possible D gene (6 bases). This CDR3 is 14 amino acids long. Trimming stripped 10 bases from V and 2 bases from J, with 17 bases between. Germline-derived CDR1 and CDR2 are SNHLY and FYNNEI. The CDR3 DNA reads as TGTGCCACCCTATCGGACAGTTCCAACACTGAAGCTTTCTTT. Its translation: CATLSDSSNTEAFF.

Only one count was recorded for this clone. V is TRBV19 and J is TRBJ1-2; D is unclear. V was shortened by 4 bases and J by 5 bases, with 5 bases between the two germline ends. Germline CDR1 reads LNHDA; CDR2 reads SQIVND (reference sequence). The CDR3 spans 11 residues. The CDR3 DNA sequence: TGTGCCAGTAGTACCCAATATGGCTACACCTTC. This codes for CASSTQYGYTF.

The CDR3 reads CASTWDRGFPNEQFF. For the CDR3, the DNA is TGTGCCAGCACATGGGACAGGGGTTTCCCCAATGAGCAGTTCTTC. The chain links TRBV5-6 to TRBJ2-1, with 10 bases fitting TRBD1. Germline-derived CDR1 and CDR2 are SGHDT and YYEEEE. The CDR3 extends over 15 amino acids. With 6 bases clipped from V and 6 bases from J, the junction kept 9 bases outside the gene matches.

V gene TRBV4-1 combines with J gene TRBJ2-7; maybe TRBD2 (5 bases). There are 13 residues in the CDR3. Germline V gene lookup returns CDR1 MGHRA and CDR2 YSYEKL. Trimming took 9 bases from V and 6 from J, leaving 18 bases between them. CDR3 sequence (DNA): TGCGCCAGTAGATACCCCGGGGAGCCCGAGCAGTACTTC. Translated, it gives CASRYPGEPEQYF.

The chain employs TRBV4-1 and TRBJ2-3; 7 bases align to TRBD2. The CDR3 is made up of 16 amino acids. Unmatched junction bases numbered 11, after V lost 4 bases and J lost 4 bases. Germline assignment: CDR1 MGHRA and CDR2 YSYEKL. For the CDR3, the DNA is TGCGCCAGCAGCCCCCGGTTAGCGGGTTCCGCAGATACGCAGTATTTT. Protein: CASSPRLAGSADTQYF.

The chain uses TRBV9 and TRBJ2-2; tentative D call: TRBD1 (6 bases). V was clipped by 4 bases and J by 4 bases, with 14 bases between them. Germline values: CDR1 SGDLS, CDR2 YYNGEE. The CDR3 has 15 residues. DNA of the CDR3: TGTGCCAGCAGCACCCGGGACACTTCCACCGGGGAGCTGTTTTTT. It encodes CASSTRDTSTGELFF.

This chain uses TRBV10-3 with TRBJ2-7; D perhaps matches TRBD1 (8 bases). V lost 1 base and J lost 0, with 13 bases in between. The germline V gene has CDR1 ENHRY and CDR2 SYGVKD. The CDR3 consists of 16 residues. CDR3 protein: CAISEWGGQVSYEQYF. CDR3 in DNA: TGTGCCATCAGTGAGTGGGGGGGACAGGTCTCCTACGAGCAGTACTTC.

The chain combines TRBV27 with TRBJ1-2; D is unresolved. The CDR3 length is 13 residues. Trimming removed 7 bases at V and 3 bases at J, with 12 bases between. CDR1 and CDR2 (germline): MNHEY, SMNVEV (reference sequence). CDR3: CASTSGGHYGYTF. The CDR3 DNA follows: TGTGCCAGCACGTCGGGAGGGCACTATGGCTACACCTTC.

The rearrangement uses TRBV5-1 and TRBJ1-2; 9 positions agree with TRBD1. The CDR3 is 18 amino acids. With V trimmed by 0 bases and J by 4 bases, 13 bases remained unmatched. From germline, CDR1 is SGHRS and CDR2 YFSETQ. The CDR3 region is CASSLDGTGNGYLYGYTF. CDR3 nucleotide sequence: TGCGCCAGCAGCTTGGATGGGACAGGGAACGGATATCTCTATGGCTACACCTTC.

The V and J genes are TRBV30 and TRBJ1-1; the D gene is possibly TRBD1 (6 bases). Trimming cost V 5 bases and J 7 bases, with 17 bases left between them. Germline CDR1 reads GTSNPN; CDR2 reads SVGIG (reference sequence). This CDR3 spans 13 amino acids. The CDR3 protein is CAWHNRAGDEAFF. The DNA of the CDR3 is TGTGCCTGGCATAACAGGGCCGGGGATGAAGCTTTCTTT.

The chain recombines TRBV10-2 with TRBJ1-6; weak D call: TRBD1 (5 bases). CDR1 is WSHSY and CDR2 is SAAADI in the germline V gene. The CDR3 has 13 residues. V was cut by 7 bases and J by 7 bases, with 11 bases left in between. CDR3 in amino acids: CASIRGWNSPLHF. CDR3 sequence (DNA): TGCGCCAGCATTCGGGGGTGGAATTCACCCCTCCACTTT.

The gene calls are TRBV11-3 and TRBJ1-2; D ambiguous. Deletions cut 0 bases from V and 1 base from J, with 6 bases between. CDR1 is SGHNT and CDR2 is YENEEA in the germline V gene. CDR3 length: 14 residues. The chain's CDR3 is CASSLDGINYGYTF. Here the CDR3 DNA reads TGTGCCAGCAGCTTAGATGGCATTAACTATGGCTACACCTTC.

V usage is TRBV29-1 and J usage is TRBJ2-1, with D perhaps TRBD2 (6 bases). The length of the CDR3 is 14 residues. The germline V gene encodes CDR1 SQVTM and CDR2 ANQGSEA. V gave up 6 bases and J gave up 1 base, with 13 bases separating them. CDR3 DNA sequence: TGCAGCGTCCACCCCCGGGGGTCCTACAATGAGCAGTTCTTC. It encodes CSVHPRGSYNEQFF.